These 14 T cell receptor beta chains were sequenced from one sample in a study of STAT5B mutations in CD4+ large granular lymphocyte leukemia. The table came from immunoSEQ multiplex PCR; TCRdb's copy has only in-frame clones and leaves some out. The sample lists around 31,000 clones, about two thirds occurring once. Sequencing used CD4+ T cells from blood buffy coats. All receptors derive from a human donor in good health.

This clone showed up just once. The V and J genes are TRBV21-1 and TRBJ2-7; the D segment call TRBD1 is taken from the table without a DNA check. TRBV21-1 is a pseudogene. The CDR3 length is 15 residues. CDR3 coding DNA: TGTGCCACCGGGGACAGCTCTGTCCACTCCTACGAGCAGTACGTC. The encoded protein is CATGDSSVHSYEQYV.

The V call is TRBV10-3, the J call TRBJ1-1; a weak D match, TRBD1 (5 bases). This CDR3 contains 14 residues. Germline-derived CDR1 and CDR2 are ENHRY and SYGVKD. Trimming left V 4 bases short and J 5 bases short, with 14 bases between. The CDR3 loop reads CAISAPGGRTEAFF. The CDR3 nucleotides are TGTGCCATCAGTGCCCCCGGGGGAAGGACTGAAGCTTTCTTT.

The rearrangement uses TRBV6-1 and TRBJ1-5; TRBD1 aligns across 7 bases. Germline V gives CDR1 MNHNS, CDR2 SASEGT. The CDR3 contains 15 residues. With 10 bases clipped from V and 0 bases from J, the junction kept 9 bases outside the gene matches. The CDR3 nucleotides are TGTGCCACCGACTTGGGACAGCATAGCAATCAGCCCCAGCATTTT. Its translation: CATDLGQHSNQPQHF.

On this clone itself: Other DNA sequences from this sample encode an identical CDR3 as well. The chain joins TRBV7-2 to TRBJ1-1; D is possibly TRBD1 (6 bases). The V end was cut by 2 bases, the J end by 6 bases, with 7 bases between. CDR1 SGHTA and CDR2 FQGNSA come from the germline V gene. The CDR3 is 12 amino acids. For the CDR3, the DNA is TGTGCCAGCAGCTTAAGGGGGGCTGAAGCTTTCTTT. It codes for CASSLRGAEAFF.

This clone was seen just once. The chain recombines TRBV13 with TRBJ1-2; no firm D call. The V end was cut by 6 bases, the J end by 4 bases, with 15 bases between. The length of the CDR3 is 14 residues. Germline CDR1 is PRHDT and CDR2 is FYEKMQ (reference sequence). For the CDR3, the DNA is TGTGCCAGCAGTTACAATACACTTTCCTATGGCTACACCTTC. It translates to CASSYNTLSYGYTF.

V and J are TRBV28 and TRBJ1-4; D unresolved. V dropped 6 bases and J dropped 0 bases, with 11 bases sitting between them. This CDR3 comprises 15 residues. Per the germline V gene, CDR1 is MDHEN and CDR2 is SYDVKM. The CDR3 protein is CASRTEFATNEKLFF. The CDR3 nucleotides are TGTGCCAGCAGGACCGAATTTGCAACTAATGAAAAACTGTTTTTT.

This chain connects TRBV28 to TRBJ2-5; TRBD2 matches 12 bases. V shed 4 bases and J 2 bases; nucleotides not matched to a gene: 8. The CDR3 runs to 17 residues. Germline V lookup: CDR1 MDHEN, CDR2 SYDVKM. This chain's CDR3 is CASSSSLAGGHQETQYF. The CDR3 DNA reads TGTGCCAGCAGTTCCTCACTAGCGGGGGGACATCAAGAGACCCAGTACTTC.

The chain links TRBV11-2 to TRBJ2-3; D tentatively reads TRBD1 or TRBD2 (5 bases each). The germline V gene has CDR1 SGHAT and CDR2 FQNNGV. This CDR3 region has 16 residues. V lost 1 base to trimming and J lost 7 bases, with 18 bases between them. The CDR3 sequence: CASSLGWDRYPYTQYF. CDR3 sequence (DNA): TGTGCCAGCAGCTTAGGGTGGGACCGGTATCCCTATACGCAGTATTTT.

This rearrangement joins TRBV4-2 to TRBJ1-2; no firm D call. In germline, CDR1 is LGHNA, CDR2 YNFKEQ. The CDR3 sequence is 15 residues long. Trimming stripped 2 bases from V and 2 bases from J, with 12 bases between. DNA of the CDR3: TGTGCCAGCAGCCAAAACCCGACGCAAAACTATGGCTACACCTTC. Amino acid sequence: CASSQNPTQNYGYTF.

The V and J genes are TRBV6-1 and TRBJ2-7, with 11 positions matching TRBD1. Germline trimming cut 4 bases from V and 4 bases from J; bases unmatched to any gene: 15. Germline V gives CDR1 MNHNS, CDR2 SASEGT. The CDR3 contains 18 residues. CDR3 sequence: CASSAGTGGRTNAYEQYV. DNA for the CDR3: TGTGCCAGCAGTGCCGGGACAGGGGGTAGGACAAACGCTTACGAGCAGTACGTC.

V and J are TRBV7-2 and TRBJ1-2, with TRBD1 matching 9 bases. Trimming removed 1 base from V and 3 bases from J; junction bases left unmatched: 6. The CDR3 has 16 residues. Per germline, CDR1 SGHTA and CDR2 FQGNSA. The CDR3 reads CASSLGTGAGDYGYTF. CDR3 DNA: TGTGCCAGCAGCTTAGGGACAGGGGCAGGAGACTATGGCTACACCTTC.

This sequence joins TRBV19 and TRBJ2-3; 7 positions match TRBD2. The ends lost 10 bases at V and 3 bases at J; junction bases unmatched: 13. The CDR3 loop spans 15 amino acids. Germline V gives CDR1 LNHDA, CDR2 SQIVND (reference sequence). The CDR3 sequence: CATSLGGGGTDTQYF. The CDR3 DNA reads as TGTGCCACCTCCTTGGGCGGGGGTGGAACAGATACGCAGTATTTT.

This clone came up a few times. The V and J genes are TRBV6-1 and TRBJ1-2; D may be TRBD1 (5 bases). V gave up 2 bases and J gave up 8 bases, with 15 bases separating them. Per the germline V gene, CDR1 is MNHNS and CDR2 is SASEGT. CDR3 length: 14 amino acids. The DNA for the CDR3 is TGTGCCAGCAGTGAACGGTGGGTGGAGGGGGGCTACACCTTC. This encodes CASSERWVEGGYTF.

There are a few counts of this clone. The V call is TRBV5-4, the J call TRBJ1-2; TRBD1 is a possible D gene (6 bases). V gave up 3 bases and J gave up 7 bases, with 13 bases separating them. Per the germline V gene, CDR1 is SGHNT and CDR2 is YYREEE (reference sequence). CDR3 length: 13 amino acids. This CDR3 is CASSSPGASGYTF. The CDR3 region has the DNA TGTGCCAGCAGCTCCCCAGGGGCGAGTGGCTACACCTTC.